A selection of T cell receptor beta chains follows, all from one sample in a study of T cells in Graves' hyperthyroidism and ophthalmopathy. In TCRdb, the multiplex PCR reads were re-called with MiXCR into one record per CDR3 protein. This sample has hundreds of thousands of distinct CDR3 sequences, with about 15% found just once. Sequenced: blood. The receptors shown here come from a woman between 18 and 30 years old with Graves' ophthalmopathy. Both conserved end residues are part of each CDR3. Clone sizes are given selectively: once, few, many, or a class where the clone is expanded.

TRBJ1-1 many TRBV11-2 CASSLAGQAMNTEAFF
TRBJ2-7 many TRBV11-2 CASSPGGRSYEQYF
TRBJ1-2 - TRBV5-4 CASSGRGGEYGYTF
TRBJ2-7 many TRBV28 CASSLGRDFLYEQYF
TRBJ2-1 many TRBV2 CASSGDRDWEQFF
TRBJ1-1 - TRBV5-1 CASSYKTGNTEAFF
TRBJ1-6 - TRBV9 CASSVAGGVNSPLHF
TRBJ2-1 - TRBV14 CASSQGFSREGRANEQFF
TRBJ2-7 - TRBV7-3 CASSLGLRSKGTASYEQYF
TRBJ1-1 - TRBV5-8 CASSLVAPREAFF
TRBJ1-1 few TRBV29-1 CSALIGRERTEAFF
TRBJ1-1 few TRBV27 CASRNLGGAGEAFF
TRBJ1-3 many TRBV30 CAWRGSGNTIYF
TRBJ2-1 many TRBV28 CASSPRDGSYNEQFF
TRBJ1-5 many TRBV30 CAWSRSGRDNQPQHF
TRBJ1-1 many TRBV6-1 CASSEAVEGTEAFF
TRBJ1-2 many TRBV12-3/TRBV12-4 CASSSPDLLANYGYTF
TRBJ1-2 many TRBV2 CASRRDPDYGYTF
TRBJ2-2 few TRBV7-6 CASSPETGIGGELFF
TRBJ2-1 few TRBV10-3 CAISTNRGGNEQFF
TRBJ2-7 once TRBV2 CASSGNQGAGGEQYF
TRBJ1-6 few TRBV7-8 CASSLAGERGSNSPLHF
TRBJ2-7 many TRBV3-1 CASSQVAWTGSYEQYF
TRBJ1-5 many TRBV20-1 CSASAPDRSNQPQHF
TRBJ1-5 - TRBV6-1 CFVRGRRTQHF
TRBJ1-5 - TRBV2 CASKRGDYYGQPQHF
TRBJ2-6 few TRBV6-5 CASSTGTSGSTGANVLTF
TRBJ2-5 few TRBV6-1 CASSVGTSGRTQETQYF
TRBJ2-3 - TRBV2 CASRTLAGGGTDTQYF
TRBJ2-2 - TRBV10-3 CAISRDPPGELFF
TRBJ2-1 - TRBV19 CASRDRGGEQFF
TRBJ1-2 many TRBV11-2 CASSPFGSGGYYGYTF
TRBJ2-5 many TRBV7-9 CASSLAEETQYF
TRBJ2-7 many TRBV5-8 CASSLVREGLNEQYF
TRBJ1-2 - TRBV6-1 CASSGVVGAYGYTF
TRBJ1-4 - TRBV28 CASSLYGQGNGEKLFF
TRBJ2-7 many TRBV28 CASSPGWTGGYEQYF
TRBJ1-2 many TRBV5-1 CASSLEPDNYGYTF
TRBJ1-2 many TRBV30 CAWSGRNDGYTF
TRBJ2-1 - TRBV4-3 CASSRGTSGLNEQFF
TRBJ2-3 - TRBV20-1 CSACPSGTSTDTQYF
TRBJ2-5 - TRBV6-2/TRBV6-3 CASSSQGWVRETQYF
TRBJ1-2 many TRBV2 CASSRTPVYGYTF
TRBJ1-2 few TRBV20-1 CSARDGGQGAHGYTF
TRBJ2-5 few TRBV29-1 CSVEDPARGYQETQYF
TRBJ1-1 many TRBV6-5 CASSYWGTVNTEAFF
TRBJ2-2 - TRBV6-2/TRBV6-3 CASSYSRSFGLAENTGELFF
TRBJ2-3 few TRBV19 CASRSGSSGTDTQYF
TRBJ1-2 many TRBV20-1 CSAQSYGYTF
TRBJ1-2 - TRBV3-1 CASSQGQAPSHYGYTF
TRBJ2-5 - TRBV5-6 CASSPVTGGETQYF
TRBJ1-4 many TRBV6-2/TRBV6-3 CASRWTFGNEKLFF